The 19 T cell receptor beta chains below all came from one sample that was sequenced in a study of blood T cell repertoires in COVID-19. The assay was immunoSEQ multiplex PCR, and TCRdb's table has in-frame clones only and misses some. This repertoire shows 50,000 or so clones, about 89% found once; its top ten account for about a quarter. Sequencing was done on a sample of peripheral blood. These receptor sequences come from a human donor in a cohort sampled during active COVID-19.

The chain couples TRBV7-3 to TRBJ2-5; TRBD2 agrees at 8 bases. Germline values: CDR1 SGHTA, CDR2 FQGTGA. This CDR3 is 14 amino acids long. The V segment lost 5 bases and the J segment 5 bases; nucleotides outside the gene matches: 7. CDR3 residues: CASSPGGAGETQYF. In DNA, the CDR3 is TGTGCCAGCAGCCCCGGGGGGGCCGGTGAGACCCAGTACTTC.

The J gene is TRBJ1-5, the V gene TRBV28, with 7 bases lining up with TRBD1. The V gene end was trimmed by 6 bases and the J gene end by 6 bases; junction bases not matched to a gene: 14. There are 16 residues in the CDR3. Germline V gene lookup returns CDR1 MDHEN and CDR2 SYDVKM. The CDR3 protein is CASRIGGALGIQPQHF. CDR3 DNA: TGTGCCAGCAGAATAGGGGGCGCCCTTGGTATTCAGCCCCAGCATTTT.

A single count supports this clone. This chain joins TRBV5-1 and TRBJ2-7; 15 nucleotides line up with TRBD2. Germline trimming cut 4 bases from V and 5 bases from J; bases unmatched to any gene: 10. Germline loops: CDR1 SGHRS, CDR2 YFSETQ. This CDR3 is 17 amino acids long. The CDR3 loop reads CASSTVPGLAGGNEQYF. In DNA form, the CDR3 reads TGCGCCAGCAGCACCGTACCGGGACTAGCGGGGGGTAACGAGCAGTACTTC.

The rearrangement links TRBV2 to TRBJ2-3; D remains ambiguous. This CDR3 has 15 residues. Germline CDR1 and CDR2: SNHLY and FYNNEI. V was trimmed by 3 bases and J by 5 bases, leaving 15 bases between them. The DNA for the CDR3 is TGTGCCAGCAGTGACTCCACAAACAATGGAGATACGCAGTATTTT. Translation: CASSDSTNNGDTQYF.

The chain is built from TRBV5-1 and TRBJ2-1, with 8 bases aligning to TRBD2. This CDR3 has 14 amino acids. Losses at the gene ends were 0 bases for V and 10 bases for J; bases not matched to a gene: 6. Germline loops: CDR1 SGHRS, CDR2 YFSETQ. The CDR3 spells CASSLDLAGGEQFF. CDR3 coding DNA: TGCGCCAGCAGCTTGGACCTAGCGGGCGGGGAGCAGTTCTTC.

The V gene is TRBV5-6, the J gene TRBJ2-7, with D maybe TRBD1 (5 bases). The CDR3 length is 13 residues. Per germline, CDR1 SGHDT and CDR2 YYEEEE. V lost 0 bases, J lost 2 bases, and 6 bases lay in between. CDR3 sequence reads: CASSLAGPYEQYV. The CDR3 DNA reads TGTGCCAGCAGCTTGGCAGGGCCCTACGAGCAGTACGTC.

V and J are TRBV15 and TRBJ2-2; a possible D gene is TRBD1 (6 bases). CDR3 length: 15 amino acids. CDR1 is LNHNV and CDR2 is YYDKDF in the germline V gene (reference sequence). V was pared by 9 bases and J by 2 bases, with 16 bases between. CDR3 residues: CATSSAGDNTGELFF. CDR3 sequence (DNA): TGTGCCACTTCCAGCGCAGGGGATAACACCGGGGAGCTGTTTTTT.

This rearrangement joins TRBV19 to TRBJ1-2; D remains unclear. The V gene lost 2 bases and the J gene lost 8 bases, with 12 bases spanning the gap. Germline V CDR1 and CDR2: LNHDA, SQIVND (reference sequence). This CDR3 is built from 13 residues. The DNA of the CDR3 is TGTGCCAGTAGTATAAGAGACGCGGGGGGCTACACCTTC. It is translated as CASSIRDAGGYTF.

This clone was detected only a few times. This chain links TRBV7-9 with TRBJ1-3, with TRBD1 matching over 10 bases. Germline V CDR1 and CDR2: SEHNR, FQNEAQ (reference sequence). The CDR3 contains 14 residues. J gave up 8 bases and V 4 bases, and 5 bases lay outside the gene matches. CDR3 DNA: TGTGCCAGCAGCTCCGGCGGGACAGGGGACACCATATATTTT. As protein: CASSSGGTGDTIYF.

This chain joins TRBV29-1 and TRBJ1-1; D gene unclear. The germline V gene has CDR1 SQVTM and CDR2 ANQGSEA. The CDR3 runs to 14 residues. Trimming removed 7 bases from V and 1 base from J, with 16 bases in between. CDR3 sequence (DNA): TGCAGCGCAGAAGAGCTGACTTCGAACACTGAAGCTTTCTTT. This translates into CSAEELTSNTEAFF. The full variable domain, its missing parts supplied by reference TRBV29-1 and TRBJ1-1, is SAVISQKPSRDICQRGTSLTIQCQVDSQVTMMFWYRQQPGQSLTLIATANQGSEATYESGFVIDKFPISRPNLTFSTLTVSNMSPEDSSIYLCSAEELTSNTEAFFGQGTRLTVV.

This clone was seen only once. The chain combines TRBV9 with TRBJ2-7; 9 bases are shared with TRBD2. In germline, CDR1 is SGDLS, CDR2 YYNGEE. The CDR3 has 14 residues. Germline trimming cut 0 bases from V and 6 bases from J; bases unmatched to any gene: 4. CDR3 sequence reads: CASSVDGTSPEQYF. The DNA of the CDR3 is TGTGCCAGCAGCGTAGATGGGACTAGCCCCGAGCAGTACTTC.

This chain joins TRBV9 and TRBJ2-5, with 8 positions matching TRBD2. The V gene's germline CDR1 is SGDLS and CDR2 YYNGEE. The junction had 7 bases not matched to a gene; V was cut back by 2 bases and J by 4 bases. The CDR3 consists of 15 residues. CDR3 in amino acids: CASSVGLAGRETQYF. The DNA for the CDR3 is TGTGCCAGCAGCGTCGGACTAGCAGGCCGAGAGACCCAGTACTTC.

The J gene is TRBJ1-5, the V gene TRBV9; 9 bases align to TRBD1. The germline gives CDR1 SGDLS, CDR2 YYNGEE. V lost 4 bases, J lost 9 bases, and 8 bases stayed unmatched. This CDR3 has 14 amino acids. The CDR3, as DNA: TGTGCCAGCAGCCGGGACAGGGCCGGTGCGCCCCAGCATTTT. Its translation is CASSRDRAGAPQHF.

This rearrangement joins TRBV25-1 to TRBJ2-3, with 8 bases lining up with TRBD1. CDR1 is MGHDK, CDR2 SYGVNS, per germline. V lost 5 bases and J lost 0; bases outside the gene matches: 4. The CDR3 covers 15 residues. The CDR3 DNA reads as TGTGCCAGCAGTCCGACAGGGGACAGCACAGATACGCAGTATTTT. As protein: CASSPTGDSTDTQYF.

The chain links TRBV24-1 to TRBJ2-3; TRBD2 aligns across 10 bases. CDR3 length: 16 residues. J gave up 2 bases and V 3 bases, and 4 bases lay outside the gene matches. Germline CDR1 and CDR2: KGHDR and SFDVKD. DNA of the CDR3: TGTGCCACCAGTGATCCCACTAGCGGGAACACAGATACGCAGTATTTT. Encoded protein: CATSDPTSGNTDTQYF.

This clone was picked up a small number of times. The V and J genes are TRBV19 and TRBJ1-4; TRBD1 matches 7 bases. CDR1 LNHDA and CDR2 SQIVND come from the germline V gene (reference sequence). The J segment lost 0 bases and the V segment lost 3 bases, leaving 4 bases of the junction unmatched. The CDR3 has 16 amino acids. Here the CDR3 reads CASSMAGTATNEKLFF. Written as DNA, the CDR3 is TGTGCCAGTAGTATGGCCGGGACAGCAACTAATGAAAAACTGTTTTTT.

V usage is TRBV18 and J usage is TRBJ2-1, with 8 bases identical to TRBD2. From germline, CDR1 is KGHSH and CDR2 LQKENI. CDR3 size: 16 residues. V gave up 2 bases and J gave up 6 bases; unmatched junction bases: 9. The CDR3 DNA is TGTGCCAGCTCACCATTTAGCGGGACCGGGGGCAATGAGCAGTTCTTC. It translates to CASSPFSGTGGNEQFF. The full variable domain, its missing parts supplied by reference TRBV18 and TRBJ2-1, is NAGVMQNPRHLVRRRGQEARLRCSPMKGHSHVYWYRQLPEEGLKFMVYLQKENIIDESGMPKERFSAEFPKEGPSILRIQQVVRGDSAAYFCASSPFSGTGGNEQFFGPGTRLTVL.

The chain is built from TRBV6-1 and TRBJ1-2; no firm D call. The CDR3 is 15 amino acids. Germline values: CDR1 MNHNS, CDR2 SASEGT. Trimming left V 1 base short and J 0 bases short, with 9 bases between. The CDR3 sequence is CASSEGPLANYGYTF. The CDR3 region has the DNA TGTGCCAGCAGTGAAGGGCCGCTCGCTAACTATGGCTACACCTTC.

The chain combines TRBV7-8 with TRBJ1-1; tentative D call: TRBD1 (6 bases). The CDR3 is made up of 15 amino acids. CDR1 SGHVS and CDR2 FQNEAQ come from the germline V gene. V was clipped by 1 base and J by 0 bases, with 9 bases between them. The CDR3 DNA follows: TGTGCCAGCAGCTTAGGACAGGCCATGAACACTGAAGCTTTCTTT. Protein sequence: CASSLGQAMNTEAFF.